This T cell receptor (beta chain) emerged from a study of CD8+ T cells in alopecia areata. Germline CDR1 and CDR2: SGHTA and FQGNSA. The CDR3 loop spans 15 amino acids. The V and J ends lost 4 bases and 5 bases, in that order; junction bases with no gene match: 8. Following RNA extraction, reverse transcription yielded cDNA that acted as the sequencing template. Only in-frame clones appear in the TCRdb table, and some are missing; sequencing was by immunoSEQ multiplex PCR. The sample holds more than 130,000 clones, 80% to 90% seen once. Treatment in this sample: oral pan-JAK inhibitor, 5-10 mg twice daily.

V and J are TRBV7-2 and TRBJ2-4; 7 bases match TRBD1. This TCR was sampled from a human donor with alopecia areata. The sample was CD8+ T cells sorted from blood, taken at week 4, from a patient treated with tofacitinib. The CDR3 sequence is CASSSYPGTENIQYF. Here the CDR3 DNA reads TGTGCCAGCAGCTCGTATCCGGGGACAGAAAACATTCAGTACTTC.